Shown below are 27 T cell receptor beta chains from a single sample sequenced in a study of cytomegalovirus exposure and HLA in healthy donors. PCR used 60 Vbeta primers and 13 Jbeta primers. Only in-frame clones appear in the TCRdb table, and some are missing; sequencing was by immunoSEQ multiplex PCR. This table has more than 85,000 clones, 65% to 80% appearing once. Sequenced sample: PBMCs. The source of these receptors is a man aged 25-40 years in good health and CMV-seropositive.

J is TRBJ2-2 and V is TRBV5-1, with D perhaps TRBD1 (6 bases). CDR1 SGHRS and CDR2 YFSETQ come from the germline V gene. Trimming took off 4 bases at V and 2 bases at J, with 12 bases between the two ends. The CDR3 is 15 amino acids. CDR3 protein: CASSPGVINTGELFF. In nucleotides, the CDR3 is TGCGCCAGCAGCCCAGGGGTCATTAACACCGGGGAGCTGTTTTTT.

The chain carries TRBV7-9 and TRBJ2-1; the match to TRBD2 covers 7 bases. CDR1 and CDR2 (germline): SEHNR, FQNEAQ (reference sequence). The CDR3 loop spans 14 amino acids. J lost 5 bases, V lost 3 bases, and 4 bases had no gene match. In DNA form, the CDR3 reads TGTGCCAGCAGCTTTAGCGGGCCAGACAATGAGCAGTTCTTC. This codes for CASSFSGPDNEQFF.

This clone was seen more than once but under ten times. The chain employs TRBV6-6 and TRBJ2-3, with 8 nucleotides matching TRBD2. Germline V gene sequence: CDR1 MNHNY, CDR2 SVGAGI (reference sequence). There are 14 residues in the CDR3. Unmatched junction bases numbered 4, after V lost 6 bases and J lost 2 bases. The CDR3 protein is CASSMGLVTDTQYF. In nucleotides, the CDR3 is TGTGCCAGCAGCATGGGACTAGTCACAGATACGCAGTATTTT.

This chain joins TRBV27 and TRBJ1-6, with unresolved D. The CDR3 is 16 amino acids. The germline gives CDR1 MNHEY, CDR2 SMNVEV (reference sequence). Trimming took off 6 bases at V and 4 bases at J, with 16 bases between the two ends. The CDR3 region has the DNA TGTGCCAGCAGCTTACGCCCCCCGGGTTATAATTCACCCCTCCACTTT. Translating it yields CASSLRPPGYNSPLHF.

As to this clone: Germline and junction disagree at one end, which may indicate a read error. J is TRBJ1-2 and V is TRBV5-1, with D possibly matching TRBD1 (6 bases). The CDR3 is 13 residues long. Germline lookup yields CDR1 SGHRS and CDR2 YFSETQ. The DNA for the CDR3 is TGTGCCAGCAGCTTGGTCCGGACAGATGGCTACACCTTC. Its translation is CASSLVRTDGYTF.

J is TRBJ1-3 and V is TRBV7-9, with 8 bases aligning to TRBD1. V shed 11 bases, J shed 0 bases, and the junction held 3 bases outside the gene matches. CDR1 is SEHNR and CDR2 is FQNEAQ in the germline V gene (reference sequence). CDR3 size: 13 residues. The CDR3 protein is CAGQGASGNTIYF. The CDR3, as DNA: TGTGCCGGCCAGGGGGCCTCTGGAAACACCATATATTTT.

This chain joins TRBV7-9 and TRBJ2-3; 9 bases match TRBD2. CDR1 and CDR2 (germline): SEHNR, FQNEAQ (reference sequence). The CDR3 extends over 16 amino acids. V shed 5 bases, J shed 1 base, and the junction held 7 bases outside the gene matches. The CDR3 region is CASSAPGLAGTDTQYF. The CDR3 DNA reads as TGTGCCAGCAGCGCACCGGGACTAGCTGGCACAGATACGCAGTATTTT.

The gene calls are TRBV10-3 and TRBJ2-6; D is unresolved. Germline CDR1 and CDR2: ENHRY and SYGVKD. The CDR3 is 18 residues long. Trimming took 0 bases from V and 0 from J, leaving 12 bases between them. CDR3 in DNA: TGTGCCATCAGTGAGTCGGAAACAGCACGCTCTGGGGCCAACGTCCTGACTTTC. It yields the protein CAISESETARSGANVLTF.

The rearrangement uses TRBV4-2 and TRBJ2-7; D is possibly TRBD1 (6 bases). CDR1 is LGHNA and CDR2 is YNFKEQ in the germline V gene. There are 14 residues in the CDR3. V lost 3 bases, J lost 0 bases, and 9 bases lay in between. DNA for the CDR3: TGTGCCAGCAGCCACCGGGACAACTCCTACGAGCAGTACTTC. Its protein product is CASSHRDNSYEQYF.

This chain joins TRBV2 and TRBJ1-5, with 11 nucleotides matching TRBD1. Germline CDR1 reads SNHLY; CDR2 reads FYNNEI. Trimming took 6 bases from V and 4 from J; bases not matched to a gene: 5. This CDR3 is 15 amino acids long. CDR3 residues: CASSLDRGLNQPQHF. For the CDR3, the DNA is TGTGCCAGCAGCCTGGACAGGGGGCTGAATCAGCCCCAGCATTTT.

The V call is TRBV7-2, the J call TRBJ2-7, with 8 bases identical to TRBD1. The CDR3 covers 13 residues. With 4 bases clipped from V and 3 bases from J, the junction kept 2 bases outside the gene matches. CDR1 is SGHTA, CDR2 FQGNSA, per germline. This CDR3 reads CASSSGTGYEQYF. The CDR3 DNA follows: TGTGCCAGCAGCTCCGGGACAGGCTACGAGCAGTACTTC.

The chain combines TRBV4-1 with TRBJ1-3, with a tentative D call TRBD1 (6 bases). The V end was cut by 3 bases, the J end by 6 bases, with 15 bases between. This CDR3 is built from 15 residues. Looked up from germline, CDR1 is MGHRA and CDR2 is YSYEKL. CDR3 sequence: CASSQLTGKVNTIYF. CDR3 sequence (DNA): TGCGCCAGCAGCCAGCTCACAGGGAAAGTAAACACCATATATTTT.

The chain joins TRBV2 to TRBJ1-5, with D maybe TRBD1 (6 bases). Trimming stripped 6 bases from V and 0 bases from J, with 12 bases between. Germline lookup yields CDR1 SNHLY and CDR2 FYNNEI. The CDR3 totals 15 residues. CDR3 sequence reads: CASRLDSYSNQPQHF. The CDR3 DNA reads TGTGCCAGCAGGCTGGACAGCTATAGCAATCAGCCCCAGCATTTT.

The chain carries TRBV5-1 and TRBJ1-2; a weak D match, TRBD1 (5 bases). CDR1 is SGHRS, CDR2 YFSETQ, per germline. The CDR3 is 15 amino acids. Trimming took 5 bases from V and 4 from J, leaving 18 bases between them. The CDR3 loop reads CASRQFAGGFYGYTF. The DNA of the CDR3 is TGCGCCAGCAGACAATTCGCCGGGGGATTCTATGGCTACACCTTC.

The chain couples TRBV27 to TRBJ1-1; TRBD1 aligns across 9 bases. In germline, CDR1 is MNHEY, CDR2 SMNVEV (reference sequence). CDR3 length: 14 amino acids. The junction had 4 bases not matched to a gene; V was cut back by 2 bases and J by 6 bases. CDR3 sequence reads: CASSLGQGYPEAFF. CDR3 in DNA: TGTGCCAGCAGTTTAGGACAGGGGTACCCTGAAGCTTTCTTT.

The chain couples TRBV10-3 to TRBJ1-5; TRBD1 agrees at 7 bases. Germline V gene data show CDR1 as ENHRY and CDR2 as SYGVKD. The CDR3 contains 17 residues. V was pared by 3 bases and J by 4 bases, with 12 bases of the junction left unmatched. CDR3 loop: CAISDPDRAVENQPQHF. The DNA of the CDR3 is TGTGCCATCAGTGACCCCGACAGGGCCGTCGAAAATCAGCCCCAGCATTTT.

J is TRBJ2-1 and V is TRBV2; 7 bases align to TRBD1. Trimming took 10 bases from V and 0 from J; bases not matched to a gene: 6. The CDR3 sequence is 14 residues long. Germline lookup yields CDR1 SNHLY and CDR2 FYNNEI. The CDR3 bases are TGTGCCACCCAGAGGGGGCCCTCCTACAATGAGCAGTTCTTC. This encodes CATQRGPSYNEQFF.

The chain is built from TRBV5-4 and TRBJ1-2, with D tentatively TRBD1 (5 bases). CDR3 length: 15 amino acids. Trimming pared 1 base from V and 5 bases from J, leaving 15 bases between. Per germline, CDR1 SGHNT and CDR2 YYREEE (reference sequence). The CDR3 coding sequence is TGTGCCAGCAGCTTGTCTCAGGGAAGTGGGTATGGCTACACCTTC. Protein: CASSLSQGSGYGYTF.

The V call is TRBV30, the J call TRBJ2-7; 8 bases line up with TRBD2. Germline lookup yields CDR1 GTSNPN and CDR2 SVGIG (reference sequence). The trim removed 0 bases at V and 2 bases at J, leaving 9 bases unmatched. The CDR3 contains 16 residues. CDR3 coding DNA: TGTGCCTGGAGTGTTCCCCCTAGCGGGCGGACCTACGAGCAGTACTTC. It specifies CAWSVPPSGRTYEQYF.

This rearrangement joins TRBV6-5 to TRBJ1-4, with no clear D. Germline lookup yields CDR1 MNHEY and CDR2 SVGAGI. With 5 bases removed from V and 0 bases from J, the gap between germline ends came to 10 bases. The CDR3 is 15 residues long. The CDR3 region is CASSLAFSTNEKLFF. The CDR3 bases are TGTGCCAGCAGTCTGGCCTTTTCAACTAATGAAAAACTGTTTTTT.

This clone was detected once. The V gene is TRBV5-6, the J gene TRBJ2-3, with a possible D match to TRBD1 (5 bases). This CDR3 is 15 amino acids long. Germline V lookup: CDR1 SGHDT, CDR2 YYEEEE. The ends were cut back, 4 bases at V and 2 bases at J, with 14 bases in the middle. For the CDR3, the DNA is TGTGCCAGCAGCACCCCATGGGGCGCCACAGATACGCAGTATTTT. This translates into CASSTPWGATDTQYF. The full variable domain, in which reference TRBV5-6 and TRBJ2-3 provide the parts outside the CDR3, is DAGVTQSPTHLIKTRGQQVTLRCSPKSGHDTVSWYQQALGQGPQFIFQYYEEEERQRGNFPDRFSGHQFPNYSSELNVNALLLGDSALYLCASSTPWGATDTQYFGPGTRLTVL.

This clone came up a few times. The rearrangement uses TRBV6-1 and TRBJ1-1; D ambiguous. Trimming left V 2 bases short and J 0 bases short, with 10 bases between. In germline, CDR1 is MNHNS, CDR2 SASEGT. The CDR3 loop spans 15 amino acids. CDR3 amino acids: CASSEWWQMNTEAFF. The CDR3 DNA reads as TGTGCCAGCAGTGAATGGTGGCAGATGAACACTGAAGCTTTCTTT.

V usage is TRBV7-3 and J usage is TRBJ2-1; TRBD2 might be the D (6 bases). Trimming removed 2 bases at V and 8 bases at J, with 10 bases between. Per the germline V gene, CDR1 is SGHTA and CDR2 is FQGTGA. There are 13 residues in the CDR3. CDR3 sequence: CASSLPTSDEQFF. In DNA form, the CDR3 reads TGTGCCAGCAGCTTACCGACTAGTGATGAGCAGTTCTTC.

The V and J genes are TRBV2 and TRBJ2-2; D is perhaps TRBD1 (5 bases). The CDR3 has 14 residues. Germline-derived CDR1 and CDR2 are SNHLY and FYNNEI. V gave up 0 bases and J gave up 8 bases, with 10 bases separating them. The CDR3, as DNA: TGTGCCAGCAGTGAAGCGCTTTGGACAGGGGAGCTGTTTTTT. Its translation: CASSEALWTGELFF.

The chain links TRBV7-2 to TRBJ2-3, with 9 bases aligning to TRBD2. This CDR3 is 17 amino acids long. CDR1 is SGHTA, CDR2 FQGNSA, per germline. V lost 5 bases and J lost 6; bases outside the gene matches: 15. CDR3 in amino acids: CASSLVGASGVLDTQYF. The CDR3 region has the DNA TGTGCCAGCAGCCTAGTTGGGGCTAGCGGGGTCCTCGATACGCAGTATTTT. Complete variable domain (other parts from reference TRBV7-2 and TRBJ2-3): GAGVSQSPSNKVTEKGKDVELRCDPISGHTALYWYRQSLGQGLEFLIYFQGNSAPDKSGLPSDRFSAERTGGSVSTLTIQRTQQEDSAVYLCASSLVGASGVLDTQYFGPGTRLTVL.

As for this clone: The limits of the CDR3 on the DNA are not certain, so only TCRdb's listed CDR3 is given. CDR3 amino acids: CASSRPAVGQGNYSNQPQHF. The chain employs TRBV21-1 and TRBJ1-5; the DNA was not used to check the table's D call, TRBD1. TRBV21-1 is an annotated pseudogene. The CDR3 has 20 residues if both end residues are counted.

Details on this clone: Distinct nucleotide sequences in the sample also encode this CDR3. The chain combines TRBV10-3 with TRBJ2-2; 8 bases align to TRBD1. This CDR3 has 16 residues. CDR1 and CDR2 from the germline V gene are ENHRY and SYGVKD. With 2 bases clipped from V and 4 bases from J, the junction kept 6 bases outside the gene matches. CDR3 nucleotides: TGTGCCATCAGTGAGGGTACAGGGGGAGGCACCGGGGAGCTGTTTTTT. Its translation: CAISEGTGGGTGELFF.